This T cell receptor (beta chain) was found in a study of spatial heterogeneity in lung cancer. Turning to the study itself: On average, each unique TCR and UMI combination appeared more than ten times in raw reads. Study outcomes and limitations: Within tumors, counts of expanded alpha and beta TCRs tracked tumor mutation counts.

Specified time point: sample taken at primary tumor resection. Tumor, nontumor lung or frozen PBMC supplied whole RNA that was sequenced unsorted. TCRdb used MiXCR to reprocess the 5' RACE reads, holding one entry per CDR3 protein. The profile shows about 9,500 distinct CDR3 sequences, 14% of them singletons. This clonotype showed up many times. The antigen remains unidentified. This beta chain represents an off-target read in a library built for alpha chains; its size is of limited meaning. The CDR3 contains 16 residues. This receptor was taken from a male donor with early-stage non-small cell lung cancer. The specimen comprised lung tumor tissue, sampled at surgery. This chain joins TRBV21-1 and TRBJ2-7; the table's D call TRBD1 went unverified against the DNA. TRBV21-1 is labeled a pseudogene. CDR3 in amino acids: CASSTPAGQHSYEQYF. In nucleotides, the CDR3 is TGTGCCAGCAGCACCCCCGCGGGTCAACATTCCTACGAGCAGTACTTC.